This TCR beta chain is from a study of tumor and adjacent non-tumor tissue in lung cancer (dated by TCRdb to the late 2010s). Concerning the study at large: Of the cohort, eleven to twelve patients had adenocarcinoma, 2 had squamous cell carcinoma and 1 had small cell lung cancer. The roughly 15 enrolled patients, of whom approximately ten were men and 5 were women, were aged 31 to 76 years and were diagnosed with TNM stage I to III disease. Bulk TCRbeta repertoires were compared between lung tumor tissue and matched distant non-tumor lung tissue obtained from fewer than 16 lung cancer patients. Sequencing generated a total of some 130 million productive TCRbeta reads, averaging about 4.2 million reads per sample. For each patient, one tumor sample and one normal lung sample were taken, giving a few dozen paired specimens that underwent TCRbeta CDR3 sequencing.

Overall results and qualifications from the work: Younger patients had significantly higher TCR diversity, and higher tumor TCR diversity was associated with shorter overall and disease-free survival. Tumor tissue showed significantly greater TCR diversity (inverse Simpson) than normal lung tissue (roughly 390 vs 170, P = 0.0075, Mann-Whitney U test). In normal lung, the top 100 clones accounted for a significantly larger cumulative share of the repertoire than in tumor tissue. With only 15 patients in the cohort, the authors noted that larger samples and more detailed clinical data are needed. Because peripheral blood was not sequenced, the blood TCRbeta repertoires of the lung cancer patients in the study went unexamined. Neither the sequencing platform nor unique molecular identifiers are named or mentioned anywhere in the methods.

RNA was isolated from bulk, unsorted tissue, and RNA quality was assessed with a NanoDrop ND-1000 and an Agilent 2100. For the normal lung samples, distant non-tumor tissue was collected more than 3 cm away from the tumor edge. The donors were newly diagnosed lung cancer patients admitted for thoracic surgery in China from August to November 2014 who had not received prior chemotherapy. The study excluded patients who had received radiotherapy or chemotherapy before or who had another cancer at the same time. Surgical tissue pieces of about 1-2.1 cm3 were preserved in RNAlater solution and were kept at -80 degrees C until use. Preparation of the library involved multiplex PCR. The reads were generated on an Illumina HiSeq 2500. TCRbeta libraries were constructed through three rounds of nested PCR with primers (Table S4) according to protocols modified from ARM-PCR. PCR products of 200-500 bp were gel-excised and purified with the QIAquick gel extraction kit before sequencing. The paper's processing steps were these. Trimmomatic was used to clean the reads, FLASH merged the cleaned reads into complete CDR3 sequences, and MiTCR assigned the sequences to V(D)J germline segments. Clonal diversity was computed as the inverse Simpson's index with VDJtools. Productive reads were defined as in-frame sequences without a premature stop codon. In-frame beta chains were kept once TCRdb had trimmed the public reads at Q25 with fastp and called clones with MiXCR. All rows with the same CDR3 protein become a single entry with the most common DNA and genes. The V and J calls and clone size come from TCRdb's table, not from the authors' own analysis. The table for this sample lists around 80,000 distinct CDR3 sequences; 80% to 90% of them were counted only once. The leading ten clones occupy about 47% of the sample.

CDR1 MNHEY and CDR2 SVGAGI were looked up in the germline V gene. The CDR3 covers 17 residues, taking in both the cysteine and the phenylalanine. The kept DNA is CDR3 alone, 51 bases in frame from the first base. Points on this clonotype: It lacks a known antigen. No clone much larger than this one lies a single base away; base qualities are absent.

The chain is made from TRBV6-5 and TRBJ2-1; TRBD1 could be the D gene, as 5 bases match. Judging by the DNA end, TRBJ2-7 fits better; the J call may be wrong. The sample was distant non-tumor lung tissue. The receptor comes from a man aged 60 to 75 with non-small cell lung cancer. The CDR3 protein sequence reads: CASSYSYRPISYNEQYF. At the DNA level, the sequence is TGTGCCAGCAGTTACTCTTACAGGCCGATCTCCTACAATGAGCAGTACTTC.